Listed below are T cell receptor beta chains from one sample, sequenced in a study of blood T cells in healthy people across ages. TCRdb fed the 5' RACE reads into MiXCR, producing one record per CDR3 protein. The sample includes roughly 800,000 distinct CDR3 sequences, around 25% of them seen just once. These data also featured in a second study, about T cells of mothers and their children.

The sample consisted of blood. The receptors were gathered from a boy aged 10-17 years in good health. Each CDR3 is given with its conserved first and last residue. The D gene is left open where the match is weak. Rows give clone size only sometimes, using once, few, many, or a class for an expanded clone.

j_call v_call d_call clone_size cdr3_nt cdr3_aa
TRBJ2-7 TRBV28 TRBD2 NA TGTGCCAGCAGTCTCCCGGGACTAGCCTACGAGCAGTACTTC CASSLPGLAYEQYF
TRBJ2-5 TRBV9 TRBD2 few TGTGCCAGCAGCGCGGGACTAGCTAGTGAGACCCAGTACTTC CASSAGLASETQYF
TRBJ2-6 TRBV7-8 TRBD1 NA TGTGCCAGCAGCATCCAGACAGGGGGCTCCGGGGCCAACGTCCTGACTTTC CASSIQTGGSGANVLTF
TRBJ1-6 TRBV7-2 NA NA TGTGCCAGCAGCTTAGTTGGGTTCTCCAGGGCGGGAAATTCACCCCTCCACTTT CASSLVGFSRAGNSPLHF
TRBJ2-3 TRBV5-6 TRBD1 few TGTGCCAGCAGCTGGCTCGCCGGACAGGGTGGTCCAGATACGCAGTATTTT CASSWLAGQGGPDTQYF
TRBJ2-7 TRBV27 TRBD2 NA TGTGCCAGCAGTAGCGGGAGTATGACCTACGAGCAGTACTTC CASSSGSMTYEQYF
TRBJ1-6 TRBV6-5 NA few TGTGCCAGCAGGCCTAGGGGGAGGAGTAATTCACCCCTCCACTTT CASRPRGRSNSPLHF
TRBJ2-3 TRBV5-6 NA NA TGTGCCAGCAGCTTGGACCAGGGTCTCGCAGATACGCAGTATTTT CASSLDQGLADTQYF
TRBJ2-5 TRBV12-3/TRBV12-4 NA NA TGTGCCAGCAGTTCAAACACCGAAGAGACCCAGTACTTC CASSSNTEETQYF
TRBJ2-5 TRBV5-1 NA NA TGCGCCAGCAGCTGGCTCAGCGGCAGCCCACAAGAGACCCAGTACTTC CASSWLSGSPQETQYF
TRBJ2-7 TRBV5-1 NA NA TGCGCCAGCAGCTCTGGCGAATCCTACGAGCAGTACTTC CASSSGESYEQYF
TRBJ2-1 TRBV12-3/TRBV12-4 NA NA TGTGCCAGCAGTTCCAGCGGCTCATTGAATGAGCAGTTCTTC CASSSSGSLNEQFF
TRBJ2-1 TRBV7-3 NA NA TGTGCCAGCAGCTTAACGCCCCCCACGGGGGCATACAATGAGCAGTTCTTC CASSLTPPTGAYNEQFF
TRBJ2-5 TRBV29-1 TRBD1 many TGCAGCGTTATAACAGGGGGCGAAGAGACCCAGTACTTC CSVITGGEETQYF
TRBJ2-1 TRBV6-2/TRBV6-3 NA NA TGTGCCAGCAGGGACCTTAAAAACTCCTACAATGAGCAGTTCTTC CASRDLKNSYNEQFF
TRBJ2-2 TRBV4-3 NA NA TGCGCCAGCAGCCAGCGACTGGGCGGGGAGCTGTTTTTT CASSQRLGGELFF
TRBJ2-5 TRBV9 NA NA TGTGCCAGCAGCGTAGGCGGCAGGGGTAATCAAGAGACCCAGTACTTC CASSVGGRGNQETQYF
TRBJ2-2 TRBV7-8 NA NA TGTGCCAGCAGCCCGCCCCTGCGGACTATGAACACCGGGGAGCTGTTTTTT CASSPPLRTMNTGELFF
TRBJ2-7 TRBV7-9 NA few TGTGCCAGCAGCTCTACGGACAGATTTAGCTACGAGCAGTACTTC CASSSTDRFSYEQYF
TRBJ2-5 TRBV11-2 TRBD2 NA TGTGCCAGCAGCTTAGGTGGACTAGCAGAGACCCAGTACTTC CASSLGGLAETQYF
TRBJ2-2 TRBV20-1 NA NA TGCAGTGCTACAGGCACCGGGGAGCTGTTTTTT CSATGTGELFF
TRBJ2-5 TRBV2 NA NA TGTGCCATCTTCGAGGGGGACGGGAATACCCAGTACTTC CAIFEGDGNTQYF
TRBJ1-4 TRBV29-1 TRBD1 few TGCAGCGTGCAAGACAGGGCGGGGAGTGAAAAACTGTTTTTT CSVQDRAGSEKLFF
TRBJ2-1 TRBV15 NA once TGTGCCACCAGCAGAGCCCGAGAAGGGAATGAGCAGTTCTTC CATSRAREGNEQFF
TRBJ2-5 TRBV28 TRBD2 NA TGTGCCAGCAGAAGACTAGCGGAACAAGAGACCCAGTACTTC CASRRLAEQETQYF
TRBJ2-1 TRBV7-2 TRBD2 few TGTGCCAGCAGCTATAGCGGGAGGGCCCCGGGTGAGCAGTTCTTC CASSYSGRAPGEQFF
TRBJ2-5 TRBV28 NA few TGTGCCAGCAGTGCCATAAGGGTTGAGTACCAAGAGACCCAGTACTTC CASSAIRVEYQETQYF
TRBJ2-6 TRBV4-1 TRBD1 once TGCGCCAGCAGCCAAGGGACAGGGAGAGGGGCCAACGTCCTGACTTTC CASSQGTGRGANVLTF
TRBJ2-5 TRBV23-1 NA NA TGCGCCAGCAGTGGGTTATCCCAGTACTTC CASSGLSQYF
TRBJ2-1 TRBV28 NA NA TGTGCCAGCAGCCCCCCCAGATTTGAGCAGTTCTTC CASSPPRFEQFF
TRBJ1-2 TRBV28 TRBD1 NA TGTGCCAGCAGTTCCGGACAGGGCGATGGCTACGCCTTC CASSSGQGDGYAF
TRBJ2-5 TRBV10-2 NA NA TGCGCCAGCGGTACAACTCAAGAGACCCAGTACTTC CASGTTQETQYF
TRBJ2-5 TRBV28 NA NA TGTGCCAGCAGTTTGCACGGCCGGAGCCAAGAGACCCAGTACTTC CASSLHGRSQETQYF
TRBJ2-5 TRBV7-2 TRBD2 few TGTGCCAGCAGCCATTTTGCGGGAGGAGTTGAAGAGACCCAGTACTTC CASSHFAGGVEETQYF
TRBJ1-4 TRBV20-1 NA few TGCAGTGCTAGGGACAGAAGGAATGAAAAACTGTTTTTT CSARDRRNEKLFF
TRBJ2-6 TRBV7-6 TRBD1 few TGTGCCAGCAGCGCGTGGACAGGGGGCAGCTCTGGGGCCAACGTCCTGACTTTC CASSAWTGGSSGANVLTF
TRBJ2-7 TRBV27 TRBD1 few TGTGCCAGCAGTTTTTCAGGGGGTTTCGACGAGCAGTACTTC CASSFSGGFDEQYF
TRBJ1-5 TRBV4-2 NA few TGTGCCAGCAGCCAAGAGCAGACGGTAGATCAGCCCCAGCATTTT CASSQEQTVDQPQHF
TRBJ1-2 TRBV12-3/TRBV12-4 NA NA TGTGCCAGCAGTTTTGACTATGGCTACACCTTC CASSFDYGYTF
TRBJ2-7 TRBV10-3 TRBD2 few TGTGCCATCAGTGAGTCGACCTGGGAGGGCCTCTACGAGCAGTACTTC CAISESTWEGLYEQYF
TRBJ2-7 TRBV5-1 TRBD2 NA TGCGCCAGCAGCTTTGTGTCTAGCGGTTCCTACGAGCAGTACTTC CASSFVSSGSYEQYF
TRBJ2-7 TRBV12-3/TRBV12-4 TRBD2 few TGTGCCAGCAGTTCCCCAGGGACTAGGGGCCACGAGCAGTACTTC CASSSPGTRGHEQYF
TRBJ2-5 TRBV20-1 TRBD2 many TGCAGTGCTAGCTCGCGGACTAGCGGGACGGAGACCCAGTACTTC CSASSRTSGTETQYF
TRBJ2-5 TRBV5-5 NA NA TGTGCCAGCAGCTCCAATTGGGAGCTAGAGACCCAGTACTTC CASSSNWELETQYF
TRBJ2-1 TRBV7-9 NA many TGTGCCAGCAGCTTAACTCCTCAGACTGGACTCATGAACAATGAGCAGTTCTTC CASSLTPQTGLMNNEQFF